The sequence of this T cell receptor (beta chain) was determined in a study of regulatory T cells in long-lasting Graves disease. Documented time point: persistent/refractory GD, antithyroid drugs over 5 years with positive TRAb. Preparation of the TCR library used RNA extracted from PBMCs. V lost 8 bases, J lost 1 base, and 4 bases lay in between. Germline V gene lookup returns CDR1 ENHRY and CDR2 SYGVKD. The CDR3 runs 11 residues. CDR3 regions were amplified by Arm-PCR using iRepertoire HTBI primers to build TCR beta libraries. TCRdb itself ran the multiplex PCR reads through MiXCR, one entry per CDR3 protein. The table has around 300,000 distinct CDR3 sequences, more than 20% seen once; the top ten hold about 56%. Study-wide results and caveats: Persistent disease favored TRBV28, TRBJ1-2 and TRBJ2-5. Reduced TCR diversity was observed in persistent Graves' patients versus newly diagnosed patients. Sample size, which was small, may have reduced accuracy. Among persistent patients, a larger number of public clonotypes were shared (around 3,000) than among newly diagnosed patients (966).

On this clonotype itself: The antigen is unknown.

The rearrangement joins TRBV10-3 to TRBJ2-3, with D unresolved. The material sequenced was peripheral blood mononuclear cells (PBMCs), taken when the disease was refractory, from a patient treated with antithyroid drugs. This sequence originates from a female donor with Graves disease. CDR3: CAIGGTDTQYF. The DNA for the CDR3 is TGTGCCATCGGGGGCACAGATACGCAGTATTTT.